The 26 T cell receptor beta chains reported below all come from one sample, sequenced in a study of blood T cell repertoires in COVID-19. Sequenced by immunoSEQ multiplex PCR; TCRdb stores in-frame clones only, minus some. Of fewer than 150,000 clones in the sample, around 88% were seen once. Specimen: peripheral blood. These receptors were collected from a human donor in a cohort sampled during active COVID-19.

The gene calls are TRBV7-2 and TRBJ2-1; 12 bases align to TRBD2. Germline assignment: CDR1 SGHTA and CDR2 FQGNSA. The CDR3 is made up of 17 amino acids. The V and J ends lost 0 bases and 3 bases, in that order; junction bases with no gene match: 3. The CDR3 spells CASSLAGTSGFYNEQFF. CDR3 nucleotide sequence: TGTGCCAGCAGCTTAGCCGGGACTAGCGGGTTCTACAATGAGCAGTTCTTC.

This chain uses TRBV19 with TRBJ2-7; no firm D call. V lost 3 bases and J lost 3, with 9 bases in between. Germline-derived CDR1 and CDR2 are LNHDA and SQIVND (reference sequence). This CDR3 is built from 13 residues. The CDR3 protein is CASSMRQNYEQYF. The CDR3 nucleotides read TGTGCCAGTAGTATGCGGCAAAACTACGAGCAGTACTTC.

The V gene is TRBV19, the J gene TRBJ2-4; D may be TRBD1 (6 bases). The CDR3 length is 16 residues. Germline V CDR1 and CDR2: LNHDA, SQIVND (reference sequence). V shed 6 bases and J shed 1 base, with 16 bases lying between them. The CDR3 loop is CASSYWKDRAKNIQYF. CDR3 nucleotides: TGTGCCAGTAGCTATTGGAAAGACAGGGCCAAAAACATTCAGTACTTC.

The V and J genes are TRBV3-1 (or the pseudogene TRBV3-2) and TRBJ1-6; perhaps TRBD1 as D (5 bases). CDR1 is LGHDT, CDR2 YNNKEL, per germline (reference sequence). The CDR3 totals 15 residues. The V end was cut by 5 bases, the J end by 7 bases, with 15 bases between. The DNA for the CDR3 is TGTGCCAGCAGCTCAAAGGGCAGGGTCAATTCACCCCTCCACTTT. This translates into CASSSKGRVNSPLHF.

This rearrangement joins TRBV6-2 or TRBV6-3 to TRBJ1-2; TRBD1 is a possible D gene (5 bases). V dropped 6 bases and J dropped 8 bases, with 16 bases sitting between them. CDR3 length equals 13 residues. In germline, CDR1 is MNHEY, CDR2 SVGEGT. CDR3 sequence reads: CASSSLGGRGYTF. The CDR3 coding sequence is TGTGCCAGCAGCTCCCTGGGGGGACGAGGCTACACCTTC.

V usage is TRBV11-2 and J usage is TRBJ2-5; D is undetermined. V lost 1 base to trimming and J lost 2 bases, with 8 bases between them. This CDR3 has 14 residues. Per germline, CDR1 SGHAT and CDR2 FQNNGV. This chain's CDR3 is CASSLAGSQETQYF. CDR3 coding DNA: TGTGCCAGCAGCTTAGCAGGATCTCAAGAGACCCAGTACTTC.

The CDR3: CSVTTANYGYTF. CDR3 coding DNA: TGCAGCGTTACGACAGCTAACTATGGCTACACCTTC. This chain links TRBV29-1 with TRBJ1-2; a weak D match, TRBD1 (5 bases). Germline values: CDR1 SQVTM, CDR2 ANQGSEA. V was pared by 5 bases and J by 0 bases, with 7 bases between. The CDR3 has 12 residues.

The chain carries TRBV7-8 and TRBJ2-7; TRBD1 aligns across 11 bases. The CDR3 consists of 15 residues. The trim removed 7 bases at V and 4 bases at J, leaving 9 bases unmatched. Germline CDR1 and CDR2: SGHVS and FQNEAQ. CDR3 sequence (DNA): TGTGCCAGCACTTGGGACAGGGGGAATGGGTACGAGCAGTACTTC. Protein: CASTWDRGNGYEQYF. Full variable domain (rest looked up from reference TRBV7-8 and TRBJ2-7): GAGVSQSPRYKVAKRGQDVALRCDPISGHVSLFWYQQALGQGPEFLTYFQNEAQLDKSGLPSDRFFAERPEGSVSTLKIQRTQQEDSAVYLCASTWDRGNGYEQYFGPGTRLTVT.

This chain joins TRBV13 and TRBJ1-1; D is ambiguous. Looked up from germline, CDR1 is PRHDT and CDR2 is FYEKMQ (reference sequence). Trimming pared 1 base from V and 3 bases from J, leaving 3 bases between. The CDR3 runs to 12 residues. The CDR3 DNA is TGTGCCAGCAGCTTAGTCGACACTGAAGCTTTCTTT. It specifies CASSLVDTEAFF.

The chain links TRBV6-1 to TRBJ2-1, with TRBD2 matching 9 bases. CDR3 length: 16 residues. The junction had 7 bases not matched to a gene; V was cut back by 4 bases and J by 3 bases. CDR1 is MNHNS, CDR2 SASEGT, per germline. The CDR3 loop is CASSAPTSGLYNEQFF. In DNA, the CDR3 is TGTGCCAGCAGTGCCCCCACTAGCGGGCTCTACAATGAGCAGTTCTTC.

The V and J genes are TRBV5-1 and TRBJ2-5; TRBD1 agrees at 7 bases. Germline CDR1 is SGHRS and CDR2 is YFSETQ. V was clipped by 3 bases and J by 3 bases; unmatched bases: 5. The CDR3 totals 14 residues. The CDR3 nucleotides are TGCGCCAGCAGCTCCGGGACAGCAAAAGAGACCCAGTACTTC. Residues: CASSSGTAKETQYF.

The chain uses TRBV3-1 (or the pseudogene TRBV3-2) and TRBJ1-6, with D tentatively TRBD1 (6 bases). Looked up from germline, CDR1 is LGHDT and CDR2 is YNNKEL (reference sequence). The CDR3 has 16 residues. Trimming pared 0 bases from V and 9 bases from J, leaving 15 bases between. CDR3 sequence (DNA): TGTGCCAGCAGCCAAGATACGGCAGGGGCCATTTCACCCCTCCACTTT. Amino acid sequence: CASSQDTAGAISPLHF.

This rearrangement joins TRBV6-5 to TRBJ2-1, with TRBD1 as a possible D gene (6 bases). The length of the CDR3 is 13 residues. Germline V gives CDR1 MNHEY, CDR2 SVGAGI. V lost 6 bases to trimming and J lost 6 bases, with 12 bases between them. This CDR3 is CASRKGHLNEQFF. In nucleotides, the CDR3 is TGTGCCAGCAGAAAGGGACACCTCAATGAGCAGTTCTTC.

The V and J genes are TRBV15 and TRBJ1-5, with D unresolved. Germline-derived CDR1 and CDR2 are LNHNV and YYDKDF (reference sequence). Between the trimmed V and J ends, which lost 1 base and 1 base, there was a span of 11 bases. This CDR3 contains 16 residues. CDR3 amino acids: CATSRVPDLSNQPQHF. The CDR3 nucleotides are TGTGCCACCAGCAGAGTCCCGGACTTGAGCAATCAGCCCCAGCATTTT.

This chain joins TRBV29-1 and TRBJ1-2, with 10 bases lining up with TRBD1. V lost 7 bases to trimming and J lost 8 bases; unmatched junction nucleotides: 4. Germline CDR1 reads SQVTM; CDR2 reads ANQGSEA. The CDR3 length is 11 residues. DNA for the CDR3: TGCAGCGCCAGACAGGGGGCCGGCTACACCTTC. It is translated as CSARQGAGYTF. The full variable domain, in which reference TRBV29-1 and TRBJ1-2 provide the parts outside the CDR3, is SAVISQKPSRDICQRGTSLTIQCQVDSQVTMMFWYRQQPGQSLTLIATANQGSEATYESGFVIDKFPISRPNLTFSTLTVSNMSPEDSSIYLCSARQGAGYTFGSGTRLTVV.

This chain links TRBV5-1 with TRBJ2-2; a possible D gene is TRBD1 (5 bases). The ends were cut back, 5 bases at V and 1 base at J, with 6 bases in the middle. Germline loops: CDR1 SGHRS, CDR2 YFSETQ. The CDR3 spans 13 residues. CDR3 nucleotides: TGCGCCAGCAGTCAGGGGAACACCGGGGAGCTGTTTTTT. Translation: CASSQGNTGELFF.

The gene calls are TRBV19 and TRBJ1-4; tentative D call: TRBD1 (6 bases). With 3 bases removed from V and 0 bases from J, the gap between germline ends came to 20 bases. The CDR3 is 19 residues long. Germline-derived CDR1 and CDR2 are LNHDA and SQIVND (reference sequence). CDR3 loop: CASSIRVRQAAATNEKLFF. CDR3 in DNA: TGTGCCAGTAGTATCCGAGTTCGACAGGCTGCTGCAACTAATGAAAAACTGTTTTTT.

V gene TRBV27 combines with J gene TRBJ2-7; no firm D call. This CDR3 is 13 amino acids long. The germline V gene has CDR1 MNHEY and CDR2 SMNVEV (reference sequence). The V and J ends lost 3 bases and 1 base respectively, with 7 bases between them. The CDR3 is CASSFTVSYEQYF. DNA for the CDR3: TGTGCCAGCAGTTTTACAGTTTCCTACGAGCAGTACTTC.

V gene TRBV30 combines with J gene TRBJ1-1; D gene unclear. This CDR3 spans 11 amino acids. V shed 5 bases and J shed 0 bases, with 4 bases lying between them. CDR1 is GTSNPN and CDR2 is SVGIG in the germline V gene (reference sequence). For the CDR3, the DNA is TGTGCCTGGCAGATGAACACTGAAGCTTTCTTT. Amino acids: CAWQMNTEAFF. Full variable domain (missing parts from reference TRBV30 and TRBJ1-1): SQTIHQWPATLVQPVGSPLSLECTVEGTSNPNLYWYRQAAGRGLQLLFYSVGIGQISSEVPQNLSASRPQDRQFILSSKKLLLSDSGFYLCAWQMNTEAFFGQGTRLTVV.

The chain recombines TRBV6-2 or TRBV6-3 with TRBJ2-7; 8 nucleotides align to TRBD1. Germline V gene data show CDR1 as MNHEY and CDR2 as SVGEGT. With V trimmed by 5 bases and J by 3 bases, 12 bases remained unmatched. This CDR3 comprises 16 residues. CDR3 DNA sequence: TGTGCCAGCAGTACCGATTGGACAGGGCTCCTCTACGAGCAGTACTTC. Translation: CASSTDWTGLLYEQYF.

In DNA, the CDR3 is TGTGCCAGCAGCCAATTAGTCTCTCACTCTGGAAACACCATATATTTT. Translating gives CASSQLVSHSGNTIYF. The genes are TRBV14 and TRBJ1-3; D uncertain. V was cut by 2 bases and J by 0 bases, with 11 bases left in between. The germline gives CDR1 SGHDN, CDR2 FVKESK. CDR3 length: 16 residues.

This clone has a single count. V and J are TRBV5-4 and TRBJ2-7, with D possibly being TRBD1 (6 bases). Deletions cut 4 bases from V and 1 base from J, with 9 bases between. Per germline, CDR1 SGHNT and CDR2 YYREEE (reference sequence). CDR3 length: 13 residues. This CDR3 is CASSETGSYEQYF. The CDR3 nucleotides read TGTGCCAGCAGCGAGACAGGTTCCTACGAGCAGTACTTC.

This clone was detected only once. This chain connects TRBV4-3 to TRBJ1-2; 8 nucleotides match TRBD1. CDR3 length equals 16 residues. With 1 base clipped from V and 9 bases from J, the junction kept 13 bases outside the gene matches. CDR1 LGHNA and CDR2 YSLEER come from the germline V gene. CDR3 sequence reads: CASSQGAEDRVSRYTF. The CDR3 bases are TGCGCCAGCAGCCAAGGCGCCGAGGACAGGGTTTCTCGCTACACCTTC.

The rearrangement links TRBV24-1 to TRBJ2-1; 9 nucleotides agree with TRBD1. With V trimmed by 7 bases and J by 7 bases, 16 bases remained unmatched. The CDR3 loop spans 17 amino acids. Germline CDR1 and CDR2: KGHDR and SFDVKD. This CDR3 is CATSEGDRVLGSNEQFF. In nucleotides, the CDR3 is TGTGCCACCAGCGAGGGGGACAGGGTACTGGGAAGTAATGAGCAGTTCTTC.

The V call is TRBV18, the J call TRBJ1-6; 7 bases are a match to TRBD1. In germline, CDR1 is KGHSH, CDR2 LQKENI. The V gene end was trimmed by 3 bases and the J gene end by 5 bases; junction bases not matched to a gene: 4. The CDR3 has 15 residues. This chain's CDR3 is CASSPSGTDNSPLHF. In DNA, the CDR3 is TGTGCCAGCTCACCCTCCGGGACAGATAATTCACCCCTCCACTTT.

J is TRBJ1-2 and V is TRBV7-8, with TRBD1 matching 10 bases. The trim removed 4 bases at V and 3 bases at J, leaving 8 bases unmatched. The germline gives CDR1 SGHVS, CDR2 FQNEAQ. This CDR3 is 16 amino acids long. The CDR3 DNA is TGTGCCAGCAGCTCACAAACCGGGACAGGGGACTATGGCTACACCTTC. Translation: CASSSQTGTGDYGYTF.